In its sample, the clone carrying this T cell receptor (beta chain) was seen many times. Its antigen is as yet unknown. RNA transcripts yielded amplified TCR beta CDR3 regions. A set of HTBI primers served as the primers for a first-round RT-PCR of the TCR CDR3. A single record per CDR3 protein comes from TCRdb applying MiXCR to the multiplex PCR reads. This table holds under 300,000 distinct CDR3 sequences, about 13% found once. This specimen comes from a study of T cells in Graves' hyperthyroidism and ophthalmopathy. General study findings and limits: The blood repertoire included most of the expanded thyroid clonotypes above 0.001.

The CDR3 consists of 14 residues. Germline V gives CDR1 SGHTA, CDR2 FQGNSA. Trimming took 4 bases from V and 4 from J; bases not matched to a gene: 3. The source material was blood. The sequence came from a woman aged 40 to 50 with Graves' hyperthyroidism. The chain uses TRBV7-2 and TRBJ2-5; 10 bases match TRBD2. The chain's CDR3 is CASSSRTSGETQYF. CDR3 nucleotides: TGTGCCAGCAGCTCTCGGACTAGCGGAGAGACCCAGTACTTC.